Below, one TCR beta chain is given with its context. V dropped 0 bases and J dropped 8 bases, with 19 bases sitting between them. This CDR3 is built from 16 residues. Germline V lookup: CDR1 LGHDT, CDR2 YNNKEL (reference sequence). This sample is part of a study of blood T cell repertoires in COVID-19. Some clones are missing from TCRdb's copy, which holds only in-frame ones; the method was immunoSEQ multiplex PCR. The sample contains over 120,000 clones, about 79% of which appear only once. The material sequenced was peripheral blood. V and J are TRBV3-1 (or the pseudogene TRBV3-2) and TRBJ1-2, with no clear D. The sequence was collected from a man between 60 and 70 years old with active or convalescent COVID-19. In DNA, the CDR3 is TGTGCCAGCAGCCAAGATCTAGCACAAGGTTCTCGAGGCTACACCTTC. Its translation: CASSQDLAQGSRGYTF.